This note documents a single TCR beta chain sequence. The record originates from a study of blood T cell repertoires in COVID-19. Study as a whole: Acute and convalescent COVID-19 specimens originated in the United States, Italy and Spain. The analysed material was cDNA or gDNA that came from T cells, B-cell-depleted T cells, or PBMCs.

Produced via immunoSEQ multiplex PCR; TCRdb's table is partial and in-frame only. The sample shows 85,000 to 120,000 clones, about 82% of them seen only once. Patients of the Seattle cohort, enrolled during active infection, were followed longitudinally. The CDR3 is 16 residues long. Trimming left V 8 bases short and J 3 bases short, with 20 bases between. The germline gives CDR1 MDHEN, CDR2 SYDVKM. Sample: peripheral blood. The TCR comes from a man older than 75 with COVID-19, enrolled during active disease. This rearrangement joins TRBV28 to TRBJ2-1; maybe TRBD1 (7 bases). The CDR3 DNA is TGTGCCAGCCGCGGGATCGAGACAGGGTTCTACAATGAGCAGTTCTTC. Protein sequence: CASRGIETGFYNEQFF.